This TCR beta chain was profiled in a study of CD8 T cells in Susac syndrome. Trimming left V 0 bases short and J 4 bases short, with 6 bases between. CDR3 length: 12 residues. Germline V lookup: CDR1 DFQATT, CDR2 SNEGSKA (reference sequence). Random hexamers were used to reverse transcribe an amount of roughly 0.45 to 1 ug RNA. TCRdb re-called the immunoSEQ multiplex PCR reads with MiXCR, one entry per CDR3 protein. Counted here are around 190,000 distinct CDR3 sequences, approximately 93% occurring once; the ten biggest clones make up approximately 0.1%. The chain is built from TRBV20-1 and TRBJ1-2; D may be TRBD1 (5 bases). This receptor was taken from a human donor in good health. What was sequenced was CD4+ T cells from PBMCs. The CDR3 nucleotides are TGCAGTGCTAGAGAGCAGGGCTATGGCTACACCTTC. As protein: CSAREQGYGYTF.